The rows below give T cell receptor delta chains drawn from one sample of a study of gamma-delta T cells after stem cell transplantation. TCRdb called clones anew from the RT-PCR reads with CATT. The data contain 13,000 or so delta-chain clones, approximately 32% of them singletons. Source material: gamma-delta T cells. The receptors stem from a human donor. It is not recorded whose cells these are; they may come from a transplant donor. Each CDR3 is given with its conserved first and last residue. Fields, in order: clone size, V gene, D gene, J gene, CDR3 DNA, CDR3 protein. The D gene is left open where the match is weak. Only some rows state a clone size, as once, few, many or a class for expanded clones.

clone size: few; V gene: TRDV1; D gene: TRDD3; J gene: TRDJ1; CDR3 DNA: TGTGCTCTTGGGGAACATCGTAGACCTGGGGGATACACCGATAAACTCATCTTT; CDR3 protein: CALGEHRRPGGYTDKLIF
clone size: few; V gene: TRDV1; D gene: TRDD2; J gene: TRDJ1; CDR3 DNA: TGTGCTCTTGGGGACCCTTCCTTCACCCGGTACACCGATAAACTCATCTTT; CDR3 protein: CALGDPSFTRYTDKLIF
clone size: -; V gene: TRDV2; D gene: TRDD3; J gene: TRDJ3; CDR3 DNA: TGTGCCTGTGACACCGTACTGGGGGCTATGAGTTCCTGGGACACCCGACAGATGTTTTTC; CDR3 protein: CACDTVLGAMSSWDTRQMFF
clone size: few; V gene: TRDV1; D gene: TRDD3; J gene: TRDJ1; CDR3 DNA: TGTGCTCTTGGGGAACTCCTGGGTACTGGGGGATACACCGATAAACTCATCTTT; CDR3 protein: CALGELLGTGGYTDKLIF
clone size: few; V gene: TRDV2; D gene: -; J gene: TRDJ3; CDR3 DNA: TGTGCCTGTGACACCGGGGGAATGGGGTCCTGGGACACCCGACAGATGTTTTTC; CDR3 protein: CACDTGGMGSWDTRQMFF
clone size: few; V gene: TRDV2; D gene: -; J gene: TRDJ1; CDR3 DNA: TGTGCCTGTGGCCTTTGGTGTACGTACACCGATAAACTCATCTTT; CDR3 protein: CACGLWCTYTDKLIF
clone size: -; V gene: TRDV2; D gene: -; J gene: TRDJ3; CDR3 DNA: TGTGCCTGTGACCTGGTCAGCTCCCGGGACACCCTACATATTTTTTTC; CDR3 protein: CACDLVSSRDTLHIFF
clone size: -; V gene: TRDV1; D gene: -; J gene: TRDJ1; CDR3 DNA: TGTGCTCTTGGGGACTTCGGTGCAACCGATAAACTCATCTTT; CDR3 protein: CALGDFGATDKLIF
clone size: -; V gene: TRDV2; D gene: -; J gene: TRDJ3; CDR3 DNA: TGTGCCTGTGACCCGTACTGGAGCTCCTGGTACACCCGACAGCTGTTTTTC; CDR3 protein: CACDPYWSSWYTRQLFF
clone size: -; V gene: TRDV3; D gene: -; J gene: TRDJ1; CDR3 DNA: TGTGCCTTTGCCCCGCCTTCTCAACTTCCTCATCTATGCCTTGCCGATAAACTCATCTTT; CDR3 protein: CAFAPPSQLPHLCLADKLIF
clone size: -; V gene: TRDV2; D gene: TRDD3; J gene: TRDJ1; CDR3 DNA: TGTGCCTGTGGCACTCGTAAGGAACTGGGGGATACGATCACCGATAAACTCATCTTT; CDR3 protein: CACGTRKELGDTITDKLIF
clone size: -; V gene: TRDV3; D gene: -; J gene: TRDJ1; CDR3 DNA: TGTGCCTCCAACCAGATCCTCTTGTACACCGATAAACTCATCTTT; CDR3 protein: CASNQILLYTDKLIF
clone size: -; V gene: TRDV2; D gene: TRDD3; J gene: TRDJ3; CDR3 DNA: TGTGCCTGTGACACCGTCGTGACTGGGGGATACGCTGGATGGGACACCCGACAGATGTTTTTC; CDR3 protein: CACDTVVTGGYAGWDTRQMFF
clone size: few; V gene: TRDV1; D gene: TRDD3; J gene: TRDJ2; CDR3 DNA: TGTGCTCTTGGGGAAATAAGGGTTCCTATGGGCTACTGGGGGACCTTCCCAGCACAACTCTTCTTT; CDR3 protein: CALGEIRVPMGYWGTFPAQLFF
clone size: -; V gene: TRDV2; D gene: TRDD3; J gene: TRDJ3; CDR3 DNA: TGTGCCTGTGACTCTGGGGGCTACAGCTCCTGGGACACCCGACAGATGTTTTTC; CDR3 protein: CACDSGGYSSWDTRQMFF
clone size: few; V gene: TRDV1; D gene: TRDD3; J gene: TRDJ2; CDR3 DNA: TGTGCTCTTGGGGCCCCCCCTTTTCGAATCCGAGTAGTCCCTCGAGCCTTACTGGGGGACCCTTCTTTGACAGCACAACTCTTCTTT; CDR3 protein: CALGAPPFRIRVVPRALLGDPSLTAQLFF
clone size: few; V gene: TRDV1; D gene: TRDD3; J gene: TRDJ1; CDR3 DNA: TGTGCTCTTGGGGTACAATACCCGCGACTGGGGGATAAAGGTAACACCGATAAACTCATCTTT; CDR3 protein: CALGVQYPRLGDKGNTDKLIF
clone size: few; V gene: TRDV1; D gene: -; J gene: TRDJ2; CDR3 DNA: TGTGCTCTTGGGGTTTTGACAGCACAACTCTTCTTT; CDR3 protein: CALGVLTAQLFF
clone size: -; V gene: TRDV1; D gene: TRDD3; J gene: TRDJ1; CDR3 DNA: TGTGCTCTTGGGGAAGGAACCCCTGGGGGATCCCTCACCGATAAACTCATCTTT; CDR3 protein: CALGEGTPGGSLTDKLIF
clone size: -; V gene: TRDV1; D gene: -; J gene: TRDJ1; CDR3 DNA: TGTGCTCTTGGGGAAGGGCCCTGTACCGGGGACATAAGGCTCTACACCGATAAACTCATCTTT; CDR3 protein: CALGEGPCTGDIRLYTDKLIF
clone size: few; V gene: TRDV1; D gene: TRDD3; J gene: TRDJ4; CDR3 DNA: TGTGCTCTTCTTCGGGGGAACTGGGGGACTAACAGACCCCTGATCTTT; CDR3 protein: CALLRGNWGTNRPLIF
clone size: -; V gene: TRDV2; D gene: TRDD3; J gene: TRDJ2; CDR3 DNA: TGTGCCTGTGACAAGTACTGGGGGCCCCCGAGGTTGACAGCACAACTCTTCTTT; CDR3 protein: CACDKYWGPPRLTAQLFF
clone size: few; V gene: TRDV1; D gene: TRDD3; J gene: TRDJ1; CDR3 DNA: TGTGCTCTTGGGGAGGTAGATAACTTCCTTCCCCCGGCTGGGGGACTACGCCCCCACAAGTACACCGATAAACTCATCTTT; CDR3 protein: CALGEVDNFLPPAGGLRPHKYTDKLIF
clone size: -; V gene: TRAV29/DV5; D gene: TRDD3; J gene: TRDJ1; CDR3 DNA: TGTGCCGCAACCGACGTCCTTACTGGGGGACTGTACACCGATAAACTCATCTTT; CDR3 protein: CAATDVLTGGLYTDKLIF
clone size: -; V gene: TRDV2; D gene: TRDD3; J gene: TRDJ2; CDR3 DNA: TGTGCCTGTGACACCCGCGGCCGGGGGATCCCTTTGGCAGCACAACTCTTCTTT; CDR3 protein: CACDTRGRGIPLAAQLFF
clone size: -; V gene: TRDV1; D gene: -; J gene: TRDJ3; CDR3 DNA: TGTGCTCTTGGTTCGAGACCGCCGGATCCGCTCTCCTGGGACACCCGAAAGATGTTTTTC; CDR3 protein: CALGSRPPDPLSWDTRKMFF
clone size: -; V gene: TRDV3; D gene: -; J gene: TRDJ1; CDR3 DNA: TGTGCCTTAGTTTCCTACATGGGGGCCCACGACCACGTACTACCTTACACCGATAAACTCATCTTT; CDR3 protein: CALVSYMGAHDHVLPYTDKLIF
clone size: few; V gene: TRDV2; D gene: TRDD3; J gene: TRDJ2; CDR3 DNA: TGTGCCTGTGACACATGGGGGAAGACAGCACAACTCTTCTTT; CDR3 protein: CACDTWGKTAQLFF
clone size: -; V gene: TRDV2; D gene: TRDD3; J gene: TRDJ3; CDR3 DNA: TGTGCCTGTGACAAAAGGGGGGATAGAACCTGGGACACCCGAAATATGTTTTTC; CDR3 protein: CACDKRGDRTWDTRNMFF
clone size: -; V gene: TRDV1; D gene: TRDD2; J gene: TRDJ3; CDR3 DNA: TGTGCTCTTGGGGAACTTAAGGATCCCATTCCTACGATGGTTAGGGGAAGTTCCTGGGACACCCGACTGATGTTTTTC; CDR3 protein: CALGELKDPIPTMVRGSSWDTRLMFF
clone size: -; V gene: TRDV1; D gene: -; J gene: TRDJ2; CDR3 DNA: TGTGCTCTTGGGGTCGACTCCTTCCCACTGACCCGTGGTGGGGGACAAACCTGGACAGCACAACTCTTCTTT; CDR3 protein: CALGVDSFPLTRGGGQTWTAQLFF
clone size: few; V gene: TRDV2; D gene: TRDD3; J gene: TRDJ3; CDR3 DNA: TGTGCCTGTGACACACTGGGGGATAGCTCCTGGGACACCCGACAGATGTTTTTC; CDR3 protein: CACDTLGDSSWDTRQMFF
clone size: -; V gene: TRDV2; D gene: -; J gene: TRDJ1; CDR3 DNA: TGTGCCTGTGACACCGGGGGGACCGATAAGCTCATCTTT; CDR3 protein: CACDTGGTDKLIF
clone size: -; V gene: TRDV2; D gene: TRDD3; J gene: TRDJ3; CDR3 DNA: TGTGCCTGTGACGGACTGGGGTTCGGCTCCTGGGACACCCGACAGATGTTTTTC; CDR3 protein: CACDGLGFGSWDTRQMFF
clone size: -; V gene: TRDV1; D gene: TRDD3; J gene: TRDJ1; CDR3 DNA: TGTGCTCTTGGGGCCAGGGGACATTCCCTGGGGGATACGTTAAGGTACACCGATAAACTCATCTTT; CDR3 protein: CALGARGHSLGDTLRYTDKLIF
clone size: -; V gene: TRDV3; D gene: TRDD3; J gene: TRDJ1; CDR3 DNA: TGTGCCTTTACTTCCTTCCTCGTGGGGGATACGCGCGATAAACTCATCTTT; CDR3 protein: CAFTSFLVGDTRDKLIF
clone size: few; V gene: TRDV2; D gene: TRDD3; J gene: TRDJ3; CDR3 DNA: TGTGCCTGTGACACTGGGGGATATTGGTGGGACACCCGACAGATGTTTTTC; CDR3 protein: CACDTGGYWWDTRQMFF
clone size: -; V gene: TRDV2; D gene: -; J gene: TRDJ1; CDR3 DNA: TGTGCCTGTGACACCCGGTTGCCACTCTTTCCCACCGATAAACTCATCTTT; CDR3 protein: CACDTRLPLFPTDKLIF
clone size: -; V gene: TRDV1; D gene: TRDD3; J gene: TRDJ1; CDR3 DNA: TGTGCTCTCGGGGGGGATACGCCGGATTATGCCGATAAACTCATCTTT; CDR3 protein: CALGGDTPDYADKLIF
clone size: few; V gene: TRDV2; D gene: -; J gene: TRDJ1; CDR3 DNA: TGTGCCTGTGACACTCTTGCCCCAGAGGACACCGATAAACTCATCTTT; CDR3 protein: CACDTLAPEDTDKLIF
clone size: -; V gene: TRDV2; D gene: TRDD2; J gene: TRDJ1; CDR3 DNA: TGTGCCTGTGACCCGTCCCAGCCCCCTTCCTACTTCCCCCGCGACCTCGATAAACTCATCTTT; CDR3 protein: CACDPSQPPSYFPRDLDKLIF
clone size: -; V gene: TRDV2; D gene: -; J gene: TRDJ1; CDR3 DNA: TGTGCCTGTGACACAAACCCGCTACTGGAACTCATCTTT; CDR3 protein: CACDTNPLLELIF
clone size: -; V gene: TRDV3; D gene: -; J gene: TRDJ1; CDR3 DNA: TGTGCCTTTAGTATGCCTTCTGACTACGGGGACTACACCGATAAACTCATCTTT; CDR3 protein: CAFSMPSDYGDYTDKLIF
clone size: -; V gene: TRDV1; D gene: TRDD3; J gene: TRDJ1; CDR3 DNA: TGTGCTCTTGGGGACCCTATCGGTATCTATAACTGGGGGATACGTGAGGGTCGCGGTAAACTCATCTTT; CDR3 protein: CALGDPIGIYNWGIREGRGKLIF
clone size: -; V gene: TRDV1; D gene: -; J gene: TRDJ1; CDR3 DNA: TGTGCTCTTGGGCCCAATTTACCGCGGGGAGTACTGTACACCGATAAACTCATCTTT; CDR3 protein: CALGPNLPRGVLYTDKLIF
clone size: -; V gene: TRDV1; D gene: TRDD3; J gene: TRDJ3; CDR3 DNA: TGTGCTCTTGGGGAACATATAGGAGGGGGGATACCCAGCTCCTGGGACACCCGACAGATGTTTTTC; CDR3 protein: CALGEHIGGGIPSSWDTRQMFF
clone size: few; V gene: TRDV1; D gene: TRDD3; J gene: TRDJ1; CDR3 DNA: TGTGCTCTTGGGGAATTCTGTTCTACTTGGGGGATACTGGAGGCATTTCCCGATAAACTCATCTTT; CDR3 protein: CALGEFCSTWGILEAFPDKLIF
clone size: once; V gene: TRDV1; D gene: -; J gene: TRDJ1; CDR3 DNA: TGTGCTCTTGGGGAACGGGAGGCCGCCTTCCGTCGGGATAAACTCATCTTT; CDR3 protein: CALGEREAAFRRDKLIF
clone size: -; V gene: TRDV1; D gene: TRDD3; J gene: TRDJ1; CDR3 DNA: TGTGCTCTTGGGGAACTACCTCCGGGGGATGGAAAACTCATCTTT; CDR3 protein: CALGELPPGDGKLIF
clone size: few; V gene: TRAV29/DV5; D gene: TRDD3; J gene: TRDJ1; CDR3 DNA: TGTGCAGCAAGCTCTGACAATGGGGGATACGCCAGTAGCACCGATAAACTCATCTTT; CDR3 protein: CAASSDNGGYASSTDKLIF
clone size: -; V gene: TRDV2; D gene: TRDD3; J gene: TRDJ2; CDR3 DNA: TGTGCCTGTGTACTGGGGGATACTTTGACAGCACAACTCTTCTTT; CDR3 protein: CACVLGDTLTAQLFF
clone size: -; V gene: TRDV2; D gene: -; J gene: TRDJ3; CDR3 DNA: TGTGCCTGTGACACTCTACGAGCGGACCCGAGCTCCTGGGACACCCGACAGATGTTTTTC; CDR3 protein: CACDTLRADPSSWDTRQMFF
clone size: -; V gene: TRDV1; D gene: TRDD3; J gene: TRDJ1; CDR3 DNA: TGTGCTCTGACCAGTCCGATTCCCGACTGGGGAACCGATAAACTCATCTTT; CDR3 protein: CALTSPIPDWGTDKLIF
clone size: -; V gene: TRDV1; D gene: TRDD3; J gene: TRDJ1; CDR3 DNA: TGTGCTCTTGGGGAACTGGGACTCCGACCTACTTACTGGGGGATACACACCGATAAACTCATCTTT; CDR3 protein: CALGELGLRPTYWGIHTDKLIF
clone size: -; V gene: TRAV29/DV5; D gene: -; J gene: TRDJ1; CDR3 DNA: TGCGCAGCAGTGGCTTCGCTAACGTACACCGATAAACTCATCTTT; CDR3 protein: CAAVASLTYTDKLIF
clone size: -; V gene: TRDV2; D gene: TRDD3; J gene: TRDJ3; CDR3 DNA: TGTGCCTGTGACACCGTACTGGGGGATACGTCCTTGGACACCCGACAGATGTTCTTC; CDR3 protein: CACDTVLGDTSLDTRQMFF
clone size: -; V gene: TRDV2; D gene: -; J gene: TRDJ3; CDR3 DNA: TGTGCCTGTGACACCGTGAGCTCCTGGGACACCCCCCATATTTTTTTC; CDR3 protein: CACDTVSSWDTPHIFF
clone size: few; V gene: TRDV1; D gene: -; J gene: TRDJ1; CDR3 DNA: TGTGCTCTTGGGGATCCTCTTATTGGGGGTCCGTACACCGATAAACTCATCTTT; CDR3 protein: CALGDPLIGGPYTDKLIF
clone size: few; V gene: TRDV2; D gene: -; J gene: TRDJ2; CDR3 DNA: TGTGCCTGTGACACCGAGAGTAGACGGTGTTTAAATACTACAGCACAACTCTTCTTT; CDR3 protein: CACDTESRRCLNTTAQLFF
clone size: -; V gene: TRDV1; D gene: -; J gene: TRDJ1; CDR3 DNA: TGTGCTCTTGGGGAACTTATTCTCTCCCCTAGAAATAAACTCATCTTT; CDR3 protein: CALGELILSPRNKLIF